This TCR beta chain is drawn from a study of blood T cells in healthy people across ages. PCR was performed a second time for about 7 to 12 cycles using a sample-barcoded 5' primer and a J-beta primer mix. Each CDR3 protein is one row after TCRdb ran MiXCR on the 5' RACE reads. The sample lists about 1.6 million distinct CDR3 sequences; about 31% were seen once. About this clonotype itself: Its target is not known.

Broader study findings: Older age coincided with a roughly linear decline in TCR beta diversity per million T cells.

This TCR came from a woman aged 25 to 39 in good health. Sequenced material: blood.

CDR3 nucleotides: TGCAGTGCTAGAGGGGTTAGCGGGAGAAGGGATGAGCAGTTCTTC. The encoded protein is CSARGVSGRRDEQFF. V gene TRBV20-1 combines with J gene TRBJ2-1, with 9 bases identical to TRBD2. The ends lost 1 base at V and 8 bases at J; junction bases unmatched: 9. CDR3 length: 15 residues. The germline V gene has CDR1 DFQATT and CDR2 SNEGSKA (reference sequence).